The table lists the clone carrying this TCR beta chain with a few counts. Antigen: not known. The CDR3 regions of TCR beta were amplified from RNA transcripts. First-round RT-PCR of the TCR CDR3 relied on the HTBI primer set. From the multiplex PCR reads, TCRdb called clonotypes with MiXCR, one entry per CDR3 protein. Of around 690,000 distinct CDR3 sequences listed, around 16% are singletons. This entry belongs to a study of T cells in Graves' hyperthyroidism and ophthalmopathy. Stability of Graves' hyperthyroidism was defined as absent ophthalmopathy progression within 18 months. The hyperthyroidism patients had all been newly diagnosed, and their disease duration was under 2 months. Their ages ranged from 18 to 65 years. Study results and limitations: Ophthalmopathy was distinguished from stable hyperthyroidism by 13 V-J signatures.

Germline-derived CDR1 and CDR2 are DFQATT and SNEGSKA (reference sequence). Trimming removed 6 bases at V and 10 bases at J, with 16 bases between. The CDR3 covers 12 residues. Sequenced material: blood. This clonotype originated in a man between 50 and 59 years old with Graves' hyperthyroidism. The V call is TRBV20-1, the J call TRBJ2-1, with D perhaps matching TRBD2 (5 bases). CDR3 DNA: TGCAGTGCCTATGGACCGGGCGGGGAGCAGTTCTTC. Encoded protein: CSAYGPGGEQFF.